This T cell receptor (beta chain) was recorded in a study of T cell responses to AZD1222 COVID-19 vaccine. General study points: Vaccination with two AZD1222 doses was followed by a rise in Spike-specific TCR breadth and depth. Repertoires in all cases were sampled only once the peak T cell response had passed. Mapped onto spike, vaccine-associated CD4 TCRs spanned it and were dominant at 160-218 and 743-854.

About this clone: Antigen unknown. Its ends do not fully match the called genes, so a read error is possible.

This CDR3 has 15 residues. Germline V gene data show CDR1 as MNHEY and CDR2 as SVGEGT. The assay was immunoSEQ multiplex PCR, and TCRdb's table has in-frame clones only and misses some. The sample yields 95,000 to 150,000 clones, around 88% seen once. This TCR derives from an adult in good health. J is TRBJ1-1 and V is TRBV6-2 or TRBV6-3; the match to TRBD1 covers 7 bases. This sample comprised peripheral blood, obtained on day 0 of AZD1222 vaccination. CDR3 sequence reads: CASSYYFGQAIEAFF. CDR3 in DNA: TGTGCCAGCAGCTACTACTTCGGACAGGCAATTGAAGCTTTCTTT.